This is a list of T cell receptor beta chains from one sample in a study of blood T cell repertoires in COVID-19. Only in-frame clones appear in the TCRdb table, and some are missing; sequencing was by immunoSEQ multiplex PCR. This sample has tens of thousands of clones, with approximately 89% found just once. The sequencing input was peripheral blood. These receptors originate from a man older than 75 with acute or convalescent COVID-19. CDR3s include the opening cysteine and the closing phenylalanine or tryptophan. The D gene is left open where the match is weak. Part of the rows lack a size; the others show once, few, many or a class for expanded clones.

>TRBJ2-5|few|TRBV7-2|TRBD2
TGTGCCAGCAGCGCCCAACCGGGACTAGCGGGAGGGGGGGAGACCCAGTACTTC
CASSAQPGLAGGGETQYF
>TRBJ2-7|once|TRBV11-3|TRBD1
TGTGCCAGCAGCTTAGCCGGGACAGGGCCCTACGAGCAGTACTTC
CASSLAGTGPYEQYF
>TRBJ2-7|once|TRBV7-2|TRBD2
TGTGCCAGCAGCCCCGGTTGGACTAGCGGGGGGGTCAGCTCCTACGAGCAGTACTTC
CASSPGWTSGGVSSYEQYF
>TRBJ2-1|NA|TRBV23-1|TRBD1
TGCGCCAGCCATGGGACAGAGCGTAACAATGAGCAGTTCTTC
CASHGTERNNEQFF
>TRBJ2-2|NA|TRBV4-1|TRBD1
TGCGCCAGCAGCCCCGAGGGACAGGGGTTTTCGGGGGGCGGGGAGCTGTTTTTT
CASSPEGQGFSGGGELFF
>TRBJ2-7|NA|TRBV20-1|TRBD2
TGCAGTGCTCCCGGGGGGGAAGAGCAGTACTTC
CSAPGGEEQYF
>TRBJ2-3|NA|TRBV18|TRBD2
TGTGCCAGCTCACCTGGGGGGGTAAGCACAGATACGCAGTATTTT
CASSPGGVSTDTQYF
>TRBJ1-2|NA|TRBV20-1|NA
TGCAGTGCTGGTGTCGCGGACTCCCCTCTAGCCGGGTATGGCTACACCTTC
CSAGVADSPLAGYGYTF
>TRBJ1-2|NA|TRBV7-9|TRBD1
TGTGCCAGCAGCTTAGCGAAGAAGGGACAGGGGTTTGGCTACACCTTC
CASSLAKKGQGFGYTF
>TRBJ2-2|NA|TRBV6-6|TRBD1
TGTGCCAGCAGTCCTGGGACAGGGAGCACCGGGGAGCTGTTTTTT
CASSPGTGSTGELFF
>TRBJ2-1|NA|TRBV19|TRBD1
TGTGCCAGTAGACCGGGACAGGGGGAGGTTGAGCAGTTCTTC
CASRPGQGEVEQFF
>TRBJ2-7|NA|TRBV4-1|TRBD2
TGCGCCAGCAGCCACGGTCGACTAGCGGGGGACCCCCCCCTCTTCTACGAGCAGTACTTC
CASSHGRLAGDPPLFYEQYF
>TRBJ1-2|NA|TRBV5-6|NA
TGTGCCAGCAGCCCGGGACATTACTATGGCTACACCTTC
CASSPGHYYGYTF
>TRBJ1-2|NA|TRBV30|TRBD1
TGTGCCTGGTTAAGGGACAGACGACTGAAGTTC
CAWLRDRRLKF
>TRBJ1-6|NA|TRBV30|TRBD1
TGTGCCTGGAACAGACAGGGCAGCGATTCACCCCTCCACTTT
CAWNRQGSDSPLHF
>TRBJ2-5|once|TRBV6-5|TRBD1
TGTGCCAGCAGGGACAGGCCTGGGGAGACCCAGTACTTC
CASRDRPGETQYF
>TRBJ2-2|NA|TRBV6-5|NA
TGTGCCAGCCGGGACTTAGTGAGTACCGGGGAGCTGTTTTTT
CASRDLVSTGELFF
>TRBJ2-4|NA|TRBV28|NA
TGTGCCAGCAGTTTGCGGGCCCCCAAGTACATTCAGTACTTC
CASSLRAPKYIQYF
>TRBJ1-5|NA|TRBV28|NA
TGTGCCGGATCAAAGGGGGATCAGCCCCAGCATTTT
CAGSKGDQPQHF
>TRBJ2-1|NA|TRBV5-1|NA
TGCGCCAGCAGCTTTGGCGGGTCCTACAATGAGCAGTTCTTC
CASSFGGSYNEQFF
>TRBJ1-4|NA|TRBV2|NA
TGTGCCAGCGGCCTCGGAGGGACGATTAATGAAAAACTGTTTTTT
CASGLGGTINEKLFF
>TRBJ2-7|few|TRBV6-5|NA
TGTGCCAGCGAATGGGGGGGGGCGCTCAACGAGCAGTACTTC
CASEWGGALNEQYF
>TRBJ1-5|NA|TRBV7-8|TRBD1
TGTGCCAGCAGCTTATTGGGGACAGGGGGATATAGCAATCAGCCCCAGCATTTT
CASSLLGTGGYSNQPQHF
>TRBJ2-5|NA|TRBV7-8|TRBD2
TGTGCCAGCAGCCCCAGGACTAGCGGTTCGGGGACCCAGTACTTC
CASSPRTSGSGTQYF
>TRBJ2-3|NA|TRBV7-3|TRBD1
TGTGCCAGCAGCTTCAGATGGGAGACAGGGGGTCCAGATACGCAGTATTTT
CASSFRWETGGPDTQYF
>TRBJ2-2|once|TRBV4-3|TRBD2
TGCGCCAGCAGCCAAGAAATAGGACTAGGAGCCGGGGAGCTGTTTTTT
CASSQEIGLGAGELFF
>TRBJ2-6|once|TRBV2|NA
TGTGCCAGCAGTGGAGGAAGCTCTGGGGCCAACGTCCTGACTTTC
CASSGGSSGANVLTF
>TRBJ1-1|NA|TRBV29-1|NA
TGCAGCGTTGAAGATCTAGATTGGACATCGAACACTGAAGCTTTCTTT
CSVEDLDWTSNTEAFF